This entry lists 8 T cell receptor beta chains sequenced from one sample in a study of cytomegalovirus exposure and HLA in healthy donors. The PCR made use of 60 Vbeta and 13 Jbeta primers. Generated by immunoSEQ multiplex PCR, the TCRdb table keeps only in-frame clones and is missing some. Of roughly 110,000 clones detected, 81% appear once; the ten largest clones hold approximately 2.4%. Sequenced material: PBMCs. These receptor sequences come from a man younger than 40 in good health and CMV-seronegative.

The chain combines TRBV27 with TRBJ1-2, with 7 bases matching TRBD1. The CDR3 runs 13 residues. Germline-derived CDR1 and CDR2 are MNHEY and SMNVEV (reference sequence). Trimming cost V 2 bases and J 3 bases; bases outside gene matches: 0. CDR3 in DNA: TGTGCCAGCAGTTTAACAGGGGACTATGGCTACACCTTC. This sequence encodes CASSLTGDYGYTF.

This clone was seen a handful of times. The chain employs TRBV6-6 and TRBJ1-1, with D possibly being TRBD1 (5 bases). The CDR3 contains 14 residues. V was pared by 6 bases and J by 0 bases, with 11 bases between. The germline V gene encodes CDR1 MNHNY and CDR2 SVGAGI (reference sequence). CDR3 DNA sequence: TGTGCCAGCAGACGACAGTCCATGAACACTGAAGCTTTCTTT. Amino acid sequence: CASRRQSMNTEAFF.

The chain links TRBV5-6 to TRBJ2-7; possibly TRBD2 for D (5 bases). This CDR3 has 12 residues. Germline V lookup: CDR1 SGHDT, CDR2 YYEEEE. Trimming removed 4 bases from V and 6 bases from J, with 11 bases in between. CDR3 residues: CASSLGRSEQYF. The CDR3 DNA reads TGTGCCAGCAGCCTAGGGAGAAGCGAGCAGTACTTC.

V and J are TRBV7-9 and TRBJ2-1; TRBD2 aligns across 13 bases. The trim removed 5 bases at V and 6 bases at J, leaving 16 bases unmatched. The CDR3 extends over 19 amino acids. CDR1 is SEHNR, CDR2 FQNEAQ, per germline (reference sequence). CDR3 sequence: CASSPPLVGLAGLGNEQFF. The CDR3 nucleotides read TGTGCCAGCAGCCCACCCCTTGTGGGACTAGCGGGATTGGGCAATGAGCAGTTCTTC.

V usage is TRBV5-1 and J usage is TRBJ2-7, with 9 bases fitting TRBD2. The CDR3 spans 15 residues. Germline CDR1 is SGHRS and CDR2 is YFSETQ. V shed 0 bases, J shed 3 bases, and the junction held 4 bases outside the gene matches. CDR3 residues: CASSLAGGGDYEQYF. The CDR3, as DNA: TGCGCCAGCAGCTTGGCTGGCGGGGGGGACTACGAGCAGTACTTC.

This clone was counted only a few times. J is TRBJ1-5 and V is TRBV27; D gene uncertain. Trimming took 0 bases from V and 5 from J, leaving 8 bases between them. The CDR3 covers 14 residues. CDR1 and CDR2 (germline): MNHEY, SMNVEV (reference sequence). The CDR3 sequence is CASSLSGFYQPQHF. In nucleotides, the CDR3 is TGTGCCAGCAGTTTATCCGGTTTTTATCAGCCCCAGCATTTT.

Concerning this clone: At one of its ends the junction is not consistent with the germline gene, which may arise from a read error. The gene calls are TRBV30 and TRBJ2-7; 8 bases align to TRBD1. Germline V gene sequence: CDR1 GTSNPN, CDR2 SVGIG (reference sequence). The CDR3 runs 15 residues. The CDR3 sequence: CAWSQGQAASHEQYF. CDR3 in DNA: TGTGCCTGGAGCCAGGGACAGGCTGCCTCCCACGAGCAGTACTTC.

This clone was observed once. The chain couples TRBV13 to TRBJ1-2; 10 bases align to TRBD1. There are 15 residues in the CDR3. J was trimmed by 3 bases and V by 2 bases; bases with no gene match: 3. The germline gives CDR1 PRHDT, CDR2 FYEKMQ (reference sequence). This CDR3 is CASSLFGTGDYGYTF. CDR3 DNA sequence: TGTGCCAGCAGCTTATTTGGGACAGGGGACTATGGCTACACCTTC.